One sample yielded the 16 T cell receptor beta chains listed below, sequenced in a study of T cells in Graves' hyperthyroidism and ophthalmopathy. Template material for amplifying TCR beta CDR3 regions consisted of RNA transcripts. The TCR CDR3 first-round RT-PCR relied on the HTBI primer set. Using its own MiXCR run on the multiplex PCR reads, TCRdb lists one record per CDR3 protein. The repertoire includes roughly 550,000 distinct CDR3 sequences, around 16% of them detected once, and about 29% sits in the top ten. Sequenced material: blood. Receptors originate from a woman under 40 with Graves' ophthalmopathy.

This clonotype was found many times. J is TRBJ1-1 and V is TRBV20-1, with D possibly TRBD1 on 5 matching bases. Trimming shortened V by 0 bases and J by 0 bases, and 17 bases separated the two germline ends. Germline lookup yields CDR1 DFQATT and CDR2 SNEGSKA (reference sequence). CDR3 length: 17 amino acids. CDR3 in amino acids: CSARDLLLRDVNTEAFF. The CDR3 DNA is TGCAGTGCTAGAGATTTGTTGCTAAGGGACGTGAACACTGAAGCTTTCTTT.

This sequence joins TRBV15 and TRBJ2-7; 8 bases are a match to TRBD2. Germline V gene data show CDR1 as LNHNV and CDR2 as YYDKDF (reference sequence). J gave up 4 bases and V 1 base, and 9 bases lay outside the gene matches. The CDR3 covers 16 residues. For the CDR3, the DNA is TGTGCCACCAGCAGAGTTATAAGCGGGAGAGAGTACGAGCAGTACTTC. Translated: CATSRVISGREYEQYF.

This clonotype was detected many times. The CDR3 sequence: CASSVGVEDRGDYEQYF. The CDR3 nucleotides are TGTGCCAGCAGCGTAGGGGTTGAGGACAGGGGAGACTACGAGCAGTACTTC. The chain is built from TRBV9 and TRBJ2-7; 9 bases map to TRBD1. The germline V gene has CDR1 SGDLS and CDR2 YYNGEE. With 0 bases clipped from V and 3 bases from J, the junction kept 10 bases outside the gene matches. CDR3 size: 17 residues.

This clonotype was seen ten or more times. This rearrangement joins TRBV5-1 to TRBJ1-1; D is possibly TRBD1 (5 bases). The V end was cut by 0 bases, the J end by 1 base, with 10 bases between. Germline V gene sequence: CDR1 SGHRS, CDR2 YFSETQ. This CDR3 contains 15 residues. This CDR3 reads CASSLDGTANTEAFF. CDR3 DNA: TGCGCCAGCAGCTTGGATGGGACTGCGAACACTGAAGCTTTCTTT.

Ten or more counts support this clonotype. V usage is TRBV7-2 and J usage is TRBJ2-3, with 7 bases identical to TRBD2. The CDR3 totals 16 residues. The V segment lost 6 bases and the J segment 2 bases; nucleotides outside the gene matches: 11. CDR1 and CDR2 from the germline V gene are SGHTA and FQGNSA. The CDR3 coding sequence is TGTGCCAGCAGTCTCACGGTCGGGAGGACCACAGATACGCAGTATTTT. Its translation: CASSLTVGRTTDTQYF.

This clonotype was seen many times. V is TRBV27 and J is TRBJ2-7; 8 nucleotides agree with TRBD2. The germline CDR1 and CDR2 sequences are MNHEY and SMNVEV (reference sequence). The trim removed 6 bases at V and 3 bases at J, leaving 4 bases unmatched. The CDR3 contains 13 residues. CDR3 nucleotide sequence: TGTGCCAGCAGCGGACTAGCTGGCTACGAGCAGTACTTC. Translation: CASSGLAGYEQYF.

The genes are TRBV7-9 and TRBJ2-1, with D possibly being TRBD1 (6 bases). The length of the CDR3 is 15 residues. Per germline, CDR1 SEHNR and CDR2 FQNEAQ (reference sequence). V gave up 5 bases and J gave up 3 bases, with 14 bases separating them. DNA for the CDR3: TGTGCCAGCAGCAGCAGGACAGCCCTCTACAATGAGCAGTTCTTC. Translated, it gives CASSSRTALYNEQFF.

This clonotype was counted only a few times. V gene TRBV20-1 combines with J gene TRBJ2-3; 7 positions agree with TRBD1. The CDR3 sequence is 14 residues long. V gave up 5 bases and J gave up 0 bases; unmatched junction bases: 5. From germline, CDR1 is DFQATT and CDR2 SNEGSKA (reference sequence). CDR3 sequence: CSARQGASTDTQYF. For the CDR3, the DNA is TGCAGTGCTCGACAGGGCGCTAGCACAGATACGCAGTATTTT.

About this clonotype itself: One end of the junction does not line up with germline, which may come from a read error. The V and J genes are TRBV19 and TRBJ2-4; D is tentatively TRBD1 or TRBD2 (5 bases each). Germline CDR1 and CDR2: LNHDA and SQIVND (reference sequence). The CDR3 contains 17 residues. The DNA of the CDR3 is TGTGCCAGTAGTATAGATCAAGGGACGCTAGCCAAAGACATTCAGTACTTC. As protein: CASSIDQGTLAKDIQYF.

This clonotype was recorded many times. This sequence joins TRBV6-2 or TRBV6-3 and TRBJ2-3; D is possibly TRBD1 (6 bases). The germline V gene encodes CDR1 MNHEY and CDR2 SVGEGT. The CDR3 is 16 residues long. Trimming shortened V by 5 bases and J by 1 base, and 16 bases separated the two germline ends. The CDR3 is CASSHPTGGGTDTQYF. The CDR3 DNA sequence: TGTGCCAGCAGTCACCCGACAGGTGGGGGCACAGATACGCAGTATTTT.

The genes are TRBV5-8 and TRBJ1-5, with D perhaps matching TRBD1 (6 bases). V was shortened by 5 bases and J by 4 bases, with 13 bases between the two germline ends. This CDR3 has 14 residues. The germline V gene has CDR1 SGHTS and CDR2 YDEGEE. In DNA, the CDR3 is TGTGCCAGCAGTACGGACAGTCCTAATCAGCCCCAGCATTTT. Translation gives CASSTDSPNQPQHF.

This clonotype has at least ten counts. V gene TRBV30 combines with J gene TRBJ2-5; tentatively, D is TRBD1 (6 bases). Trimming shortened V by 2 bases and J by 2 bases, and 9 bases separated the two germline ends. The CDR3 covers 13 residues. CDR1 is GTSNPN and CDR2 is SVGIG in the germline V gene (reference sequence). The chain's CDR3 is CAWSRGIQETQYF. CDR3 bases: TGTGCCTGGAGTAGGGGGATTCAAGAGACCCAGTACTTC. The full variable domain, rest sourced from reference TRBV30 and TRBJ2-5, is SQTIHQWPATLVQPVGSPLSLECTVEGTSNPNLYWYRQAAGRGLQLLFYSVGIGQISSEVPQNLSASRPQDRQFILSSKKLLLSDSGFYLCAWSRGIQETQYFGPGTRLLVL.

The sample holds a few counts of this clonotype. A much larger clone differs by one base, so this may be a read error. V gene TRBV29-1 combines with J gene TRBJ2-1; 13 bases match TRBD2. The CDR3 has 18 amino acids. Trimming took 6 bases from V and 2 from J; bases not matched to a gene: 13. Germline values: CDR1 SQVTM, CDR2 ANQGSEA. CDR3 nucleotide sequence: TGCAGCGTGAGCCGACTAGCGGGAGGAGCAGGCACCTACAATGAGCAGTTCTTC. Its protein is CSVSRLAGGAGTYNEQFF.

The CDR3 is CASSVLTGPGEQYF. The CDR3 DNA reads TGTGCCAGCAGTGTTCTAACAGGGCCCGGGGAGCAGTACTTC. This sequence joins TRBV27 and TRBJ2-7; possible D gene TRBD1, 6 bases. The germline V and J ends were trimmed by 5 bases and 7 bases, with 18 bases remaining between them. The CDR3 is made up of 14 amino acids. Germline V gene sequence: CDR1 MNHEY, CDR2 SMNVEV (reference sequence).

The V call is TRBV7-2, the J call TRBJ1-1; no firm D call. CDR1 is SGHTA, CDR2 FQGNSA, per germline. Deletions cut 7 bases from V and 1 base from J, with 10 bases between. The CDR3 length is 13 residues. The CDR3 DNA reads as TGTGCCAGCACCCTGGACGGGAACACTGAAGCTTTCTTT. It translates to CASTLDGNTEAFF.

The V call is TRBV15, the J call TRBJ2-1; D call uncertain. Trimming cost V 0 bases and J 6 bases, with 6 bases left between them. Germline V gives CDR1 LNHNV, CDR2 YYDKDF (reference sequence). The CDR3 length is 13 residues. The CDR3 coding sequence is TGTGCCACCAGCAGAGATTTCTCCAATGAGCAGTTCTTC. Its protein product is CATSRDFSNEQFF.